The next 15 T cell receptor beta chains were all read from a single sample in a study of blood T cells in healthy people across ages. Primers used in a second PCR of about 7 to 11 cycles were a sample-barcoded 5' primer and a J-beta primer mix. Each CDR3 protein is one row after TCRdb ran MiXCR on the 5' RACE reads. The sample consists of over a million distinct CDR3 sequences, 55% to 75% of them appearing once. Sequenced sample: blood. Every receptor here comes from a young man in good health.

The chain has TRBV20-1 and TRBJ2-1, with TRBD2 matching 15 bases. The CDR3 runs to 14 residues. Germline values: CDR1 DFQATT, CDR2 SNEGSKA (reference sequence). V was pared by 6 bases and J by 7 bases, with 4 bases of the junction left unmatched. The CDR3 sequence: CSARGLAGGNEQFF. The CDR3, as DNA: TGCAGTGCCAGGGGACTAGCGGGGGGAAATGAGCAGTTCTTC.

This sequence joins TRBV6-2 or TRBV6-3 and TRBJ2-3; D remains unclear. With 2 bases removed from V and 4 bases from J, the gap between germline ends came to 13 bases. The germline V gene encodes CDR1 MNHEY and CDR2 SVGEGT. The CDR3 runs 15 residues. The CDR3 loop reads CASSYGGNSPDTQYF. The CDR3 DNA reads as TGTGCCAGCAGTTACGGTGGTAATTCCCCAGATACGCAGTATTTT.

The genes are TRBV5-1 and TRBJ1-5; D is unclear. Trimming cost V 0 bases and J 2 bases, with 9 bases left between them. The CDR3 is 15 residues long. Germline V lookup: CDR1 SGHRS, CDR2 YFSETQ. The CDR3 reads CASSLESAGNQPQHF. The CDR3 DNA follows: TGCGCCAGCAGCTTGGAATCGGCAGGCAATCAGCCCCAGCATTTT.

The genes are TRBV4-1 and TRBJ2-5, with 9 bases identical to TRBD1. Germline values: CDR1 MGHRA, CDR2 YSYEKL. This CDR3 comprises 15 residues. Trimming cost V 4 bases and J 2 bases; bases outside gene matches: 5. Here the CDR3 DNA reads TGCGCCAGCAGCCTGGGGGACAGGGAACAAGAGACCCAGTACTTC. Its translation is CASSLGDREQETQYF.

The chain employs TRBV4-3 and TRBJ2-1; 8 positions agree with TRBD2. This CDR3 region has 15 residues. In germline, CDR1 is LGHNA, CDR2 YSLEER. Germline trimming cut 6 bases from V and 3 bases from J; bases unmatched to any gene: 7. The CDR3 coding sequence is TGCGCCAGCAGGGAAGGGGCGGGGGGCTACAATGAGCAGTTCTTC. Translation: CASREGAGGYNEQFF.

The CDR3 protein is CSVGGGTSGSSYNEQFF. The CDR3, as DNA: TGCAGCGTTGGGGGAGGGACTAGCGGGAGCTCCTACAATGAGCAGTTCTTC. The rearrangement links TRBV29-1 to TRBJ2-1, with 14 bases fitting TRBD2. The germline CDR1 and CDR2 sequences are SQVTM and ANQGSEA. After removal of 4 bases from V and 0 bases from J, the junction contained 5 bases not matched to a gene. CDR3 length: 17 amino acids.

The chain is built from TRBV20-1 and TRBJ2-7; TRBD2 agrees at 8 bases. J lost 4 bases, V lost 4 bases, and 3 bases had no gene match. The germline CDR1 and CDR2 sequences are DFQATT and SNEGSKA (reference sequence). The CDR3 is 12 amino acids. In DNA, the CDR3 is TGCAGTGCTAATAGCGGGACTTACGAGCAGTACTTC. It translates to CSANSGTYEQYF.

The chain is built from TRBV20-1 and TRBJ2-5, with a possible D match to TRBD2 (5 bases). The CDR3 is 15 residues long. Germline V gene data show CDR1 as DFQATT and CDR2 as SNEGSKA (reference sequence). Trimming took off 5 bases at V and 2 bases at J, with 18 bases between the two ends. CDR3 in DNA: TGCAGTGCTCCGGTGGTGGGGAGAGGTCAAGAGACCCAGTACTTC. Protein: CSAPVVGRGQETQYF.

The CDR3 loop reads CSARDLTANTGELFF. CDR3 DNA: TGCAGTGCTAGAGATCTCACAGCTAACACCGGGGAGCTGTTTTTT. V usage is TRBV20-1 and J usage is TRBJ2-2; D not certain. Trimming cost V 0 bases and J 2 bases, with 10 bases left between them. The germline CDR1 and CDR2 sequences are DFQATT and SNEGSKA (reference sequence). CDR3 length: 15 amino acids.

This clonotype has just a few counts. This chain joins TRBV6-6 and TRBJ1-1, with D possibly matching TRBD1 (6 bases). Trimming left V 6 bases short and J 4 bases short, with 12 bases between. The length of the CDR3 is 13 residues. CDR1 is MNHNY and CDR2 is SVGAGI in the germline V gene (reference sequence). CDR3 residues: CASRGQGTTEAFF. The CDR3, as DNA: TGTGCCAGCAGAGGGCAGGGGACCACTGAAGCTTTCTTT.

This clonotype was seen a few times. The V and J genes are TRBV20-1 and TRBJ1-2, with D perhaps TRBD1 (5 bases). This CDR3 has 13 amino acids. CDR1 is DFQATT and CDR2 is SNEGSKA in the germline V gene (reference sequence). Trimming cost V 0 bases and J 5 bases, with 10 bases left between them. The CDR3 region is CSAREDSTYGYTF. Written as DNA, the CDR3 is TGCAGTGCTAGAGAAGACAGCACGTATGGCTACACCTTC.

CDR3: CASSAVGVRGGNEKLFF. The CDR3 nucleotides read TGTGCCAGCAGTGCAGTGGGGGTCAGGGGGGGTAATGAAAAACTGTTTTTT. The chain couples TRBV25-1 to TRBJ1-4; TRBD1 agrees at 7 bases. Per germline, CDR1 MGHDK and CDR2 SYGVNS. The CDR3 consists of 17 residues. With 4 bases clipped from V and 4 bases from J, the junction kept 12 bases outside the gene matches.

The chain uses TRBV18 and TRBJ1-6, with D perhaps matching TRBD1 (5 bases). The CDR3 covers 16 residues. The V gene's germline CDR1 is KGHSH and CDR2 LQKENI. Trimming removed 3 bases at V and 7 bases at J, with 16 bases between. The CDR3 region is CASSPVADTTNSPLHF. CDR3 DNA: TGTGCCAGCTCACCCGTTGCGGACACTACCAATTCACCCCTCCACTTT.

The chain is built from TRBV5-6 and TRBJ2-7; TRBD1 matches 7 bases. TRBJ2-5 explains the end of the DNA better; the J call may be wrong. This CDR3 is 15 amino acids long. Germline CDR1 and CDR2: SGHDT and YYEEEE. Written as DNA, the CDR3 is TGTGCCAGCAGCTTGGCTCCGACAGGGATAGAGACCCAGTACTTC. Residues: CASSLAPTGIETQYF.

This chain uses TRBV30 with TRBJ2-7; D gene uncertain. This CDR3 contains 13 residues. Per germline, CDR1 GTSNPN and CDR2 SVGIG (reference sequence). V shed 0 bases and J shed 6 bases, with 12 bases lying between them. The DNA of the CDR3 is TGTGCCTGGAGTGTGAATTCTCGGGCCGAGCAGTACTTC. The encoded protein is CAWSVNSRAEQYF.